This T cell receptor beta chain was sequenced for a study of cytomegalovirus exposure and HLA in healthy donors. Both 60 Vbeta primers and 13 Jbeta primers went into the PCR. Here immunoSEQ multiplex PCR was the method, and the copy in TCRdb shows in-frame clones only, minus some. The sample shows some 190,000 clones, 80% to 90% of them seen only once. This CDR3 comprises 14 residues. Germline V gene lookup returns CDR1 WNHNN and CDR2 SYGVQD (reference sequence). Unmatched junction bases numbered 3, after V lost 4 bases and J lost 3 bases. The TCR originated in a man aged 35 to 55 in good health and CMV-seropositive. The sequencing sample was made of PBMCs. The chain employs TRBV10-1 and TRBJ2-1, with 7 bases lining up with TRBD1. The CDR3 spells CASSGDRDYNEQFF. As DNA, the CDR3 is TGCGCCAGCAGTGGTGACAGGGACTACAATGAGCAGTTCTTC.